This is a list of T cell receptor beta chains from one sample in a study of blood T cell repertoires in COVID-19. Clones were read by immunoSEQ multiplex PCR, and TCRdb kept only the in-frame ones, dropping some. The sample records 85,000 to 110,000 clones, roughly 85% being singletons. Material: peripheral blood. The receptor source for this set is a man aged 50 to 60 in a cohort sampled during active COVID-19. Each CDR3 is given with its conserved first and last residue. D genes are given only for firm matches. A row's size may be missing; if present it is once, few, many or a size class.

j_call | v_call | clone_size | d_call | cdr3_aa | cdr3_nt
TRBJ1-1 | TRBV2 | . | . | CASTEGVTEAFF | TGTGCCAGCACCGAGGGGGTTACTGAAGCTTTCTTT
TRBJ1-1 | TRBV27 | . | TRBD1 | CASSPRQGGKAFF | TGTGCCAGCAGTCCCCGACAGGGGGGAAAAGCTTTCTTT
TRBJ2-2 | TRBV6-4 | . | . | CASSDSSENTGELFF | TGTGCCAGCAGTGACTCTAGTGAGAACACCGGGGAGCTGTTTTTT
TRBJ2-1 | TRBV6-5 | . | TRBD1 | CASKLGTGAYEQFF | TGTGCCAGCAAACTAGGGACAGGGGCATATGAGCAGTTCTTC
TRBJ2-3 | TRBV7-9 | few | TRBD1 | CASSSPATGASTDTQYF | TGTGCCAGCAGCTCGCCTGCTACAGGGGCGAGCACAGATACGCAGTATTTT
TRBJ2-1 | TRBV28 | . | TRBD1 | CASSLVGSGQTINEQFF | TGTGCCAGCAGCCTGGTTGGTTCGGGACAGACAATAAATGAGCAGTTCTTC
TRBJ2-2 | TRBV28 | . | TRBD2 | CASTLGGLAGFANTGELFF | TGTGCCAGCACCCTGGGGGGACTAGCTGGATTCGCGAACACCGGGGAGCTGTTTTTT
TRBJ1-4 | TRBV6-5 | . | TRBD1 | CASSLTGRTNEKLFF | TGTGCCAGCAGCCTGACAGGGAGGACTAATGAAAAACTGTTTTTT
TRBJ1-2 | TRBV6-6 | . | . | CASTNLQGNGGYTF | TGTGCCAGCACCAATCTTCAGGGTAACGGTGGCTACACCTTC
TRBJ2-3 | TRBV7-2 | . | TRBD2 | CASSTLAEQDTQYF | TGTGCCAGCAGCACTCTAGCGGAGCAGGATACGCAGTATTTT
TRBJ2-1 | TRBV6-6 | once | TRBD2 | CASSLPGGGRFQFF | TGTGCCAGCAGTTTACCGGGGGGGGGCCGTTTCCAGTTCTTC
TRBJ2-5 | TRBV29-1 | . | . | CSAWGGSETQYF | TGCAGCGCCTGGGGCGGTTCGGAGACCCAGTACTTC
TRBJ2-7 | TRBV4-2 | . | . | CASSSSGNTGDEQYF | TGTGCCAGCAGCTCTTCGGGGAACACGGGTGACGAGCAGTACTTC
TRBJ2-1 | TRBV10-3 | . | . | CAISEIDSAEQFF | TGTGCCATCAGTGAGATTGACAGCGCTGAGCAGTTCTTC
TRBJ2-5 | TRBV9 | . | . | CASSVTRRKYQETQYF | TGTGCCAGCAGCGTGACTCGGAGAAAGTACCAAGAGACCCAGTACTTC
TRBJ2-2 | TRBV4-3 | many | TRBD1 | CASSQDAGTAANTGELFF | TGCGCCAGCAGCCAGGACGCCGGGACAGCCGCGAACACCGGGGAGCTGTTTTTT
TRBJ2-3 | TRBV7-5 | . | . | CARKEDRGYEYDADTQYF | TGTGCCAGAAAGGAGGACAGGGGATACGAATATGATGCAGATACGCAGTATTTT
TRBJ1-2 | TRBV28 | . | TRBD1 | CASFQQGAPYGYTF | TGTGCCAGCTTCCAACAGGGGGCTCCTTATGGCTACACCTTC
TRBJ1-1 | TRBV10-1 | . | . | CASNEDGRGYTEAFF | TGCGCCAGCAACGAGGACGGCAGGGGTTACACTGAAGCTTTCTTT
TRBJ1-2 | TRBV4-1 | . | . | CASSQDQTKKYGYTF | TGCGCCAGCAGCCAAGATCAGACAAAAAAGTATGGCTACACCTTC
TRBJ1-2 | TRBV6-5 | . | TRBD1 | CASSSRDRGNYGYTF | TGTGCCAGCAGCTCGAGGGACAGGGGGAACTATGGCTACACCTTC
TRBJ2-1 | TRBV9 | . | . | CASSVVDSAGNEQFF | TGTGCCAGCAGCGTAGTCGATTCGGCAGGGAATGAGCAGTTCTTC
TRBJ1-6 | TRBV9 | . | . | CASSVREGKYNSPLHF | TGTGCCAGCAGCGTTAGGGAGGGAAAGTATAATTCACCCCTCCACTTT
TRBJ2-2 | TRBV6-5 | . | TRBD2 | CASSRLAGVLGELFF | TGTGCCAGCAGTAGACTAGCGGGGGTACTCGGGGAGCTGTTTTTT